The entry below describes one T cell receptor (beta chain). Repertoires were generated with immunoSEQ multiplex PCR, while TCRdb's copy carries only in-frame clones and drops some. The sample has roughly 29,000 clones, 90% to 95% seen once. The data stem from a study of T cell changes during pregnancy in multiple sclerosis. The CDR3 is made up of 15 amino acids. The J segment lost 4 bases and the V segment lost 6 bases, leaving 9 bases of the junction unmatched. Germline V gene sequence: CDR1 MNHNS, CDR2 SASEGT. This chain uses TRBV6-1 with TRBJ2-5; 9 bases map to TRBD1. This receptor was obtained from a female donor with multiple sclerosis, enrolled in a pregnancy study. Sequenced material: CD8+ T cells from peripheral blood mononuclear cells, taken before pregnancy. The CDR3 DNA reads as TGTGCCAGCAGGCCACCGGACAGGGGCCTAGAGACCCAGTACTTC. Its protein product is CASRPPDRGLETQYF.